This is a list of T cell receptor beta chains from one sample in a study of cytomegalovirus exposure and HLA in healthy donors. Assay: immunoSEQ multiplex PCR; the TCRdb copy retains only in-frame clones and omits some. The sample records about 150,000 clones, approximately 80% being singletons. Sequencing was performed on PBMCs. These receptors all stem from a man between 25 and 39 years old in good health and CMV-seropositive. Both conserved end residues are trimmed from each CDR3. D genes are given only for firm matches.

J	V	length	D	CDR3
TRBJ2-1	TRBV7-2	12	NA	ASSLGNADNEQF
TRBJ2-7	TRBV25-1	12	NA	ASSDPADLREQY
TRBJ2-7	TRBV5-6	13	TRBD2	ASSRIAGGFYEQY
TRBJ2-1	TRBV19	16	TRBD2	ASSIFRTSGARDNEQF
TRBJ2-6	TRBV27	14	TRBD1	ASSLDRPSGANVLT
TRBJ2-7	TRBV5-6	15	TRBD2	ASSLRTSGRAGYEQY
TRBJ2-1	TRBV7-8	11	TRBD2	ASSLVSSGRQF
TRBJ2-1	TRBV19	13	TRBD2	ASSIEGLAGSEQF
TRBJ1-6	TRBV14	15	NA	ASSQVQGSSYNSPLH
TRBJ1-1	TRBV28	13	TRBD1	ASRTWDRGVGEAF
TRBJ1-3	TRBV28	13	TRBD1	ASSLSETGGNTIY
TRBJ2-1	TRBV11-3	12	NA	ASSLRGAGDEQF
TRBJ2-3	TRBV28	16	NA	ASSFLLGGSLTTDTQY
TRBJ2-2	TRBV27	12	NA	ASSLSVEAGELF
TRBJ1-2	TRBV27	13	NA	ASSLSNDLNYGYT
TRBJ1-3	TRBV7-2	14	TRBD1	ASSTRTGFSGNTIY
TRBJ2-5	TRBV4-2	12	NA	ASSQDYYQETQY
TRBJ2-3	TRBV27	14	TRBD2	ASSFRTSGRADTQY
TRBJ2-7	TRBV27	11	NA	ASSPGWGAEQY
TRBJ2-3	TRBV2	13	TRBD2	ASSAASGYMDTQY
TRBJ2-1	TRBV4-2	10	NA	ASSLARDEQF
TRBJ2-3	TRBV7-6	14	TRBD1	ASSFLGQGGTDTQY
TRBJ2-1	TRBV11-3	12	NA	ASSSLTSNNEQF
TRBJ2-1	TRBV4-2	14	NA	ASSHGRGMTYNEQF
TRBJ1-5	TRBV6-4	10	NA	ASSDYGQPQH
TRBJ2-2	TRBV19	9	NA	ASSFTGELF
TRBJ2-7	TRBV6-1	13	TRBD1	ASSDGQAVSYEQY
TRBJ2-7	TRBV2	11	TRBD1	ASSGTGFYEQY
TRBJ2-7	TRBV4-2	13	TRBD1	ASSQHDRGTYEQY
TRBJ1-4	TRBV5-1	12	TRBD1	ASSHGQGGEKLF
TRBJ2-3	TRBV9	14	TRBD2	ASSAGLALSTDTQY
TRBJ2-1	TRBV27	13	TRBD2	ASSLWLAGGGEQF
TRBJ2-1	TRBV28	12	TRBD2	ASSLASAAGGTF
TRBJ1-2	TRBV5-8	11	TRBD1	ASSEGTAGGYT